This T cell receptor (beta chain) was recorded in a study of metastatic and nonmetastatic thyroid tumors. Study details: Repertoires from malignant and benign thyroid patients were compared across blood and tumor or nodule tissue.

This clone was observed at least ten times. Its antigen is not known. Before thyroid surgery, none of the patients had received any treatment. Points from the study as a whole: A significant increase in TCR beta diversity was reportedly seen in malignant thyroid tumors relative to benign nodules, in blood and tumor.

Authors' analysis steps: CDR3 was compared across clinicopathological groups, and the resulting differences were used to build a distant-metastasis classifier for papillary thyroid cancer. TCRdb used MiXCR to call clones anew from the PCR reads. The V and J calls and clone size come from TCRdb's table, not from the authors' own analysis. The sample holds more than 90,000 clones; roughly an eighth are singletons and the top ten take roughly 10%. Germline V lookup: CDR1 SQVTM, CDR2 ANQGSEA. The CDR3 totals 13 residues. Trimming took off 7 bases at V and 4 bases at J, with 17 bases between the two ends.

Sequences were obtained from blood. This receptor was obtained from a female donor with papillary thyroid cancer or a benign thyroid nodule (not recorded which). Some clones in this sample may be carry-over from other donors' samples. The chain couples TRBV29-1 to TRBJ2-7; TRBD1 is a possible D gene (8 bases). Here the CDR3 DNA reads TGCAGCGCCACAGGGGGGGCCATGTACGAGCAGTACTTC. It specifies CSATGGAMYEQYF.